These 7 T cell receptor beta chains originate from one sample sequenced in a study of CD8 T cells in Susac syndrome. cDNA came from around 0.5 to 1 ug RNA primed by random hexamers. One entry per CDR3 protein results from TCRdb running MiXCR on the immunoSEQ multiplex PCR reads. The data show 95,000 to 150,000 distinct CDR3 sequences, over 85% seen once. Sample: CD8+ T cells from PBMCs. Source of these receptors: a human donor with multiple sclerosis.

The chain uses TRBV5-6 and TRBJ1-3; D is uncertain. Trimming took off 4 bases at V and 0 bases at J, with 11 bases between the two ends. The CDR3 is made up of 15 amino acids. Per germline, CDR1 SGHDT and CDR2 YYEEEE. The DNA for the CDR3 is TGTGCCAGCAGCACCCCCATGAGCTCTGGAAACACCATATATTTT. Its translation is CASSTPMSSGNTIYF.

The chain couples TRBV6-1 to TRBJ2-5, with D possibly TRBD2 on 5 matching bases. Trimming took off 7 bases at V and 6 bases at J, with 21 bases between the two ends. CDR3 length: 15 amino acids. Germline values: CDR1 MNHNS, CDR2 SASEGT. Written as DNA, the CDR3 is TGTGCCAGCACCGCGGACGGCGGGTGGGAAAAGACCCAGTACTTC. This codes for CASTADGGWEKTQYF.

The rearrangement joins TRBV10-3 to TRBJ2-2; tentatively, D is TRBD2 (6 bases). V lost 0 bases, J lost 0 bases, and 11 bases lay in between. The length of the CDR3 is 17 residues. CDR1 ENHRY and CDR2 SYGVKD come from the germline V gene. This chain's CDR3 is CAISESGRLANTGELFF. The CDR3 bases are TGTGCCATCAGTGAGTCCGGCAGACTAGCGAACACCGGGGAGCTGTTTTTT.

This clonotype was counted a single time. CDR3 coding DNA: TGTGCCATCAGTGAGTACAGGGGTGGGACTGAAGCTTTCTTT. Its translation is CAISEYRGGTEAFF. This rearrangement joins TRBV10-3 to TRBJ1-1; 7 positions match TRBD1. The V segment lost 1 base and the J segment 5 bases; nucleotides outside the gene matches: 4. This CDR3 has 14 residues. Germline values: CDR1 ENHRY, CDR2 SYGVKD.

V and J are TRBV27 and TRBJ1-1; D is perhaps TRBD1 (5 bases). Trimming cost V 2 bases and J 6 bases, with 10 bases left between them. CDR1 and CDR2 from the germline V gene are MNHEY and SMNVEV (reference sequence). The CDR3 extends over 13 amino acids. The CDR3 spells CASSLGGGAEAFF. The CDR3 DNA is TGTGCCAGCAGTTTAGGGGGTGGCGCTGAAGCTTTCTTT.

This CDR3 reads CATGTVNTEAFF. The CDR3 nucleotides are TGTGCGACCGGGACAGTGAACACTGAAGCTTTCTTT. V gene TRBV30 combines with J gene TRBJ1-1, with TRBD1 matching 7 bases. The germline CDR1 and CDR2 sequences are GTSNPN and SVGIG (reference sequence). The CDR3 is made up of 12 amino acids.

The V gene is TRBV10-3, the J gene TRBJ2-7; 7 bases fit TRBD1. The V gene end was trimmed by 9 bases and the J gene end by 2 bases; junction bases not matched to a gene: 13. Germline CDR1 and CDR2: ENHRY and SYGVKD. This CDR3 is built from 15 residues. CDR3 coding DNA: TGTGCCATAAGAGACAGGGATCCCATCCCCTACGAGCAGTACTTC. Encoded protein: CAIRDRDPIPYEQYF.